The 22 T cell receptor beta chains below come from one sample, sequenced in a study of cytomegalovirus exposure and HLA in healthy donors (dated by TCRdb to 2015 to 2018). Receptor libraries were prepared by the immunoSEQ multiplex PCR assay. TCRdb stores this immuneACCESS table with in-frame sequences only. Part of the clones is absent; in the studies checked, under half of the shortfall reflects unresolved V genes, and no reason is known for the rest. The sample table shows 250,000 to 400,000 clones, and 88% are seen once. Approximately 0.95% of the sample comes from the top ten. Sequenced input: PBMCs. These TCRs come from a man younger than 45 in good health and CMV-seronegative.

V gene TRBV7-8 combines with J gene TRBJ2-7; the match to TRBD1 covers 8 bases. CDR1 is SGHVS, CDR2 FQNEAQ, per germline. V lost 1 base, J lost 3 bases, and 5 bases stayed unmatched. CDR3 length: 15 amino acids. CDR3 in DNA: TGTGCCAGCAGCTTAGAGGGACAGGCCGACTACGAGCAGTACTTC. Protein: CASSLEGQADYEQYF.

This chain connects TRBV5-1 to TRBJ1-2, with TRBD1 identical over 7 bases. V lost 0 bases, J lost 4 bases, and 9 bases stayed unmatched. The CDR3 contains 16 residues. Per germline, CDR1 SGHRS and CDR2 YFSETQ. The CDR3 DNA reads TGCGCCAGCAGCTTGGCCAGGACAGGCGAGGGCTATGGCTACACCTTC. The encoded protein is CASSLARTGEGYGYTF.

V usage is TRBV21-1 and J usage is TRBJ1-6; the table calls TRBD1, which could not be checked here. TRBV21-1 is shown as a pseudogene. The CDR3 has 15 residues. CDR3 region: CASSKDDRARSPLHF. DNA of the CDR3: TGTGCCAGCAGCAAAGATGACAGGGCCCGATCACCCCTCCACTTT.

The CDR3, as DNA: TGTGCCAGCTCAAAGGGACAGGGGCTTTACAATGAGCAGTTCTTC. Protein: CASSKGQGLYNEQFF. This chain uses TRBV18 with TRBJ2-1; 10 positions agree with TRBD1. The CDR3 extends over 15 amino acids. The V and J ends lost 5 bases and 4 bases, in that order; junction bases with no gene match: 5. CDR1 KGHSH and CDR2 LQKENI come from the germline V gene.

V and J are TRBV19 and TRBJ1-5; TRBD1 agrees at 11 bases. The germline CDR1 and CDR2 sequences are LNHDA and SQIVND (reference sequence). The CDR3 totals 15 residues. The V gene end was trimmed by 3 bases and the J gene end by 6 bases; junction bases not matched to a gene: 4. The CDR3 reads CASSIGTGGLQPQHF. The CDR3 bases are TGTGCCAGTAGTATCGGGACAGGGGGTCTTCAGCCCCAGCATTTT.

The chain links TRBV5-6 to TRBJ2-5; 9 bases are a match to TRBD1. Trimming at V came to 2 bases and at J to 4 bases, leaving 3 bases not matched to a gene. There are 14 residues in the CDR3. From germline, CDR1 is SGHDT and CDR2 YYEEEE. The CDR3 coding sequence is TGTGCCAGCAGCTTCGGGACAGGGAGAGAGACCCAGTACTTC. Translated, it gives CASSFGTGRETQYF.

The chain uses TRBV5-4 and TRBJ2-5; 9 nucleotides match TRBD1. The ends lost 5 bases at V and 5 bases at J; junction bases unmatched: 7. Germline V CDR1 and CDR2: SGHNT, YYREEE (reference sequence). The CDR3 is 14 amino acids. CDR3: CASSPGTGWETQYF. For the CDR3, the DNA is TGTGCCAGCAGTCCCGGGACAGGGTGGGAGACCCAGTACTTC. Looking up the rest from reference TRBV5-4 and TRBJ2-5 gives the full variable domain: ETGVTQSPTHLIKTRGQQVTLRCSSQSGHNTVSWYQQALGQGPQFIFQYYREEENGRGNFPPRFSGLQFPNYSSELNVNALELDDSALYLCASSPGTGWETQYFGPGTRLLVL.

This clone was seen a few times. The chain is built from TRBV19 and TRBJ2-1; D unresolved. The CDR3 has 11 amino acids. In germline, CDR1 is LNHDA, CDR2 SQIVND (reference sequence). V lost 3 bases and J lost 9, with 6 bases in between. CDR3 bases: TGTGCCAGTAGTATTTGGCCTGAGCAGTTCTTC. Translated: CASSIWPEQFF.

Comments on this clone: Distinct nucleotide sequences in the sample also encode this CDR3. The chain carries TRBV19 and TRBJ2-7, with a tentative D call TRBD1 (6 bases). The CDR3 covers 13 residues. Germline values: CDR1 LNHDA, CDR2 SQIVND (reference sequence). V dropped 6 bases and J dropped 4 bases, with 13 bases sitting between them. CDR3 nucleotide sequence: TGTGCCAGTAGGGGCAGGGGTCTGTACGAGCAGTACTTC. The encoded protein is CASRGRGLYEQYF.

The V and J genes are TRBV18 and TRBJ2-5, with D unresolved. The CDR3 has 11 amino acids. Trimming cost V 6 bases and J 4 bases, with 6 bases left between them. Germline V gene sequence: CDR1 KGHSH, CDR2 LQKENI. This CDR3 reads CASSQLETQYF. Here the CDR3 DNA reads TGTGCCAGCTCCCAACTAGAGACCCAGTACTTC.

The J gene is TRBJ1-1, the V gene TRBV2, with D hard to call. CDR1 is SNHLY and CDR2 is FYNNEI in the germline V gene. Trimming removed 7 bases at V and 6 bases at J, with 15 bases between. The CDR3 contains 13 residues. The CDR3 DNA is TGTGCCAGCATGGAGCGCTTACCACCTGAAGCTTTCTTT. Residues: CASMERLPPEAFF.

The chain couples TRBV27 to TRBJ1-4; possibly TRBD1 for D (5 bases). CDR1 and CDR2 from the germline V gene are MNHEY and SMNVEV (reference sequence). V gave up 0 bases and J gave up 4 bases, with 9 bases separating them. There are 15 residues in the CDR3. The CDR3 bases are TGTGCCAGCAGTTTATCAAGGGGCCGTAATGAAAAACTGTTTTTT. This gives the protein CASSLSRGRNEKLFF.

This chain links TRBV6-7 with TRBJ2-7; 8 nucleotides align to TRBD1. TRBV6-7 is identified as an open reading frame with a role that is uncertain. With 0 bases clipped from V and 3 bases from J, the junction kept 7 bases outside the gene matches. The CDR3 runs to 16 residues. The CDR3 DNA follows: TGTGCCAGCAGTTACTCGACACCAACAGGGGGCTACGAGCAGTACTTC. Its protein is CASSYSTPTGGYEQYF.

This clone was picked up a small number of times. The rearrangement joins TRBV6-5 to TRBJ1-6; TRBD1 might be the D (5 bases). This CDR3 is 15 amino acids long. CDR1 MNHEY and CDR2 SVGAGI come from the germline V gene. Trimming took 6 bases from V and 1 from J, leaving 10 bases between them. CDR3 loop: CASRQQGSYNSPLHF. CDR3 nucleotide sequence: TGTGCCAGCAGACAGCAGGGATCCTATAATTCACCCCTCCACTTT.

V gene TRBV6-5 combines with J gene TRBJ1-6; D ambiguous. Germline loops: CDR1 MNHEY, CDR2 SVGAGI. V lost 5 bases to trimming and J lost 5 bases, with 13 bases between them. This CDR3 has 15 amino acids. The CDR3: CASSLIQSHNSPLHF. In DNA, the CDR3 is TGTGCCAGCAGTCTAATACAGAGTCATAATTCACCCCTCCACTTT.

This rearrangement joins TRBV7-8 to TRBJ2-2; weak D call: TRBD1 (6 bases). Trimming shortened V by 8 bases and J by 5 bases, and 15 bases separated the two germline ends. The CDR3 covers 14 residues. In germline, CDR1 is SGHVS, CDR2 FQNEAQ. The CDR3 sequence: CASLKGQMTGELFF. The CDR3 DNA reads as TGTGCCAGCCTTAAGGGACAAATGACCGGGGAGCTGTTTTTT.

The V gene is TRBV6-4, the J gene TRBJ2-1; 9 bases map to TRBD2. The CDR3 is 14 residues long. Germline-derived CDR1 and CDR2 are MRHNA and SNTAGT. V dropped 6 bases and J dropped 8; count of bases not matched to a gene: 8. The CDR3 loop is CASRAGGPSDEQFF. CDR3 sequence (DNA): TGTGCCAGCAGGGCGGGGGGGCCCTCAGATGAGCAGTTCTTC.

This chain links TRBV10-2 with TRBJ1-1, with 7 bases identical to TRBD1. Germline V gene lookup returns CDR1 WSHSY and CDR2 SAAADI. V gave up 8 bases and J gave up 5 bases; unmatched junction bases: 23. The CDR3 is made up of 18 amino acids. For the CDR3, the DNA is TGCGCCAGCGGGGATCCTAGACAGGGAATGTCCCTTAAGACTGAAGCTTTCTTT. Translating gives CASGDPRQGMSLKTEAFF.

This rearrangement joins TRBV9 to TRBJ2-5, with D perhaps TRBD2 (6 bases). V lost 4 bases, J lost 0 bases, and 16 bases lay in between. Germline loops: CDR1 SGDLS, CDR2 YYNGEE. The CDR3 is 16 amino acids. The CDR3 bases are TGTGCCAGCAGCCGGGGGACTCCCGTGTACCAAGAGACCCAGTACTTC. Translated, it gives CASSRGTPVYQETQYF.

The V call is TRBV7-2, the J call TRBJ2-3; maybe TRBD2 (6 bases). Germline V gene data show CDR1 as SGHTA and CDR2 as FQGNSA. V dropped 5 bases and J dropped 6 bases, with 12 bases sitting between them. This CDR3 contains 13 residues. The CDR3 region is CASSRLGRDTQYF. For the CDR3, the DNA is TGTGCCAGCAGCCGCCTGGGGAGGGATACGCAGTATTTT.

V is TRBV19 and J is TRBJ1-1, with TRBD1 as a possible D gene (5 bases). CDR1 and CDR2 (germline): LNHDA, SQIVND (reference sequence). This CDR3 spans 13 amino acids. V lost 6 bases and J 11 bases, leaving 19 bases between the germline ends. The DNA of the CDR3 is TGTGCCAGTAGATACCCGGAGGGGAGAGGGGCTTTCTTT. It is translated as CASRYPEGRGAFF.

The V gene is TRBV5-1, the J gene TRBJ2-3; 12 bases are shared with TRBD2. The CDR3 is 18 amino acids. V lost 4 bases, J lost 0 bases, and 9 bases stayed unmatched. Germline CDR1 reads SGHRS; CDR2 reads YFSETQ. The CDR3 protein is CASSPTSGGTASTDTQYF. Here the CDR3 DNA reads TGCGCCAGCAGCCCGACTAGCGGGGGTACGGCTAGCACAGATACGCAGTATTTT.